This T cell receptor beta chain was observed in a study of cytomegalovirus exposure and HLA in healthy donors. Overall study findings and caveats: Clonal expansion was found to be greater in HLA-associated TCR beta chains than in equally common others in a later analysis. A few CMV-associated chains were confirmed in vitro to be specific for CMV antigens.

Regarding this clone: Its antigen is unknown.

PCR primers comprised 60 Vbeta and 13 Jbeta primers. TCRdb's table, derived via immunoSEQ multiplex PCR, lists solely in-frame clones and lacks some. The table records about 67,000 clones, approximately 90% of them present only once. Germline-derived CDR1 and CDR2 are SGHKS and YYEKEE (reference sequence). V dropped 0 bases and J dropped 10 bases, with 19 bases sitting between them. CDR3 length: 15 residues. V and J are TRBV5-5 and TRBJ1-1; D is possibly TRBD1 (6 bases). The TCR was taken from a woman in her twenties or thirties in good health and CMV-seropositive. Sequencing input: PBMCs. CDR3 coding DNA: TGTGCCAGCAGCTTGGCCGGAGCCAGGGGCGGTGGAGCTTTCTTT. Its protein is CASSLAGARGGGAFF.